The 10 T cell receptor beta chains in this list originate from one sample, sequenced in a study of blood T cell repertoires in COVID-19. Sequencing used immunoSEQ multiplex PCR; TCRdb keeps in-frame clones, though not all of them. The sample consists of roughly 190,000 clones, approximately 85% of them appearing once. The sample comprised peripheral blood. The receptors were gathered from an older woman with active or convalescent COVID-19.

CDR3 coding DNA: TGCGCCAGCAGCCAAGATCGAAGCACCCTAAAAAAGTTCTTC. Translated, it gives CASSQDRSTLKKFF. V is TRBV4-1 and J is TRBJ2-1; no clear D gene. This CDR3 spans 14 amino acids. V was shortened by 0 bases and J by 14 bases, with 17 bases between the two germline ends. From germline, CDR1 is MGHRA and CDR2 YSYEKL.

CDR3 nucleotide sequence: TGTGCCAGCAGCTCAGCCAGGTACTCTGGGGCCAACGTCCTGACTTTC. This codes for CASSSARYSGANVLTF. The chain uses TRBV7-9 and TRBJ2-6; D gene uncertain. Germline CDR1 and CDR2: SEHNR and FQNEAQ (reference sequence). V shed 4 bases and J shed 0 bases, with 10 bases lying between them. The CDR3 has 16 residues.

This sequence joins TRBV7-8 and TRBJ2-1; D possibly corresponds to TRBD2 (6 bases). The germline gives CDR1 SGHVS, CDR2 FQNEAQ. Trimming left V 5 bases short and J 5 bases short, with 19 bases between. The CDR3 runs 16 residues. CDR3 nucleotides: TGTGCCAGCAGCCCGTCGGGGTTTAGGACTAACAATGAGCAGTTCTTC. It yields the protein CASSPSGFRTNNEQFF. Looking up the rest from reference TRBV7-8 and TRBJ2-1 gives the full variable domain: GAGVSQSPRYKVAKRGQDVALRCDPISGHVSLFWYQQALGQGPEFLTYFQNEAQLDKSGLPSDRFFAERPEGSVSTLKIQRTQQEDSAVYLCASSPSGFRTNNEQFFGPGTRLTVL.

The V call is TRBV6-5, the J call TRBJ2-4, with D uncertain. Deletions cut 4 bases from V and 0 bases from J, with 13 bases between. This CDR3 comprises 16 residues. Germline V lookup: CDR1 MNHEY, CDR2 SVGAGI. The CDR3 DNA sequence: TGTGCCAGCAGTTCGCAGTTGTCTCTAGCCAAAAACATTCAGTACTTC. Translating it yields CASSSQLSLAKNIQYF.

This clone showed up many times. This chain links TRBV6-5 with TRBJ1-1, with TRBD1 as a possible D gene (6 bases). The ends were cut back, 5 bases at V and 6 bases at J, with 16 bases in the middle. From germline, CDR1 is MNHEY and CDR2 SVGAGI. This CDR3 region has 14 residues. CDR3 in amino acids: CASSLQGSGSEAFF. CDR3 coding DNA: TGTGCCAGCAGTCTACAGGGCTCGGGGTCTGAAGCTTTCTTT.

This sequence joins TRBV18 and TRBJ1-3; D might be TRBD1 (6 bases). The CDR3 covers 16 residues. The germline CDR1 and CDR2 sequences are KGHSH and LQKENI. V was shortened by 1 base and J by 0 bases, with 10 bases between the two germline ends. The CDR3 DNA sequence: TGTGCCAGCTCACCACATCAGGGGAGCTCTGGAAACACCATATATTTT. Translated, it gives CASSPHQGSSGNTIYF.

The V gene is TRBV7-9, the J gene TRBJ2-3; 8 bases map to TRBD1. Trimming cost V 4 bases and J 2 bases; bases outside gene matches: 8. This CDR3 is 16 amino acids long. Germline V gene data show CDR1 as SEHNR and CDR2 as FQNEAQ (reference sequence). The chain's CDR3 is CASSSTGAAFTDTQYF. DNA for the CDR3: TGTGCCAGCAGCTCGACAGGGGCCGCCTTCACAGATACGCAGTATTTT.

V and J are TRBV5-1 and TRBJ2-2; 10 nucleotides match TRBD1. Germline CDR1 SGHRS, CDR2 YFSETQ. CDR3 length: 14 residues. The V and J ends lost 3 bases and 5 bases, in that order; junction bases with no gene match: 1. The CDR3 is CASSWTGGTGELFF. The CDR3 DNA reads TGCGCCAGCAGCTGGACAGGGGGAACCGGGGAGCTGTTTTTT.

This chain joins TRBV5-4 and TRBJ2-1; TRBD1 matches at 8 bases. The junction had 9 bases not matched to a gene; V was cut back by 1 base and J by 9 bases. The V gene's germline CDR1 is SGHNT and CDR2 YYREEE (reference sequence). CDR3 length: 15 amino acids. The DNA for the CDR3 is TGTGCCAGCAGCTTGATCTCTCAGGGGGCAGGTGAGCAGTTCTTC. Residues: CASSLISQGAGEQFF.

The V gene is TRBV2, the J gene TRBJ1-1; 9 bases are shared with TRBD1. CDR1 SNHLY and CDR2 FYNNEI come from the germline V gene. There are 15 residues in the CDR3. V was pared by 6 bases and J by 4 bases, with 9 bases of the junction left unmatched. The CDR3 here is CASRVTGGEITEAFF. CDR3 DNA: TGTGCCAGCAGAGTTACAGGGGGCGAGATCACTGAAGCTTTCTTT.